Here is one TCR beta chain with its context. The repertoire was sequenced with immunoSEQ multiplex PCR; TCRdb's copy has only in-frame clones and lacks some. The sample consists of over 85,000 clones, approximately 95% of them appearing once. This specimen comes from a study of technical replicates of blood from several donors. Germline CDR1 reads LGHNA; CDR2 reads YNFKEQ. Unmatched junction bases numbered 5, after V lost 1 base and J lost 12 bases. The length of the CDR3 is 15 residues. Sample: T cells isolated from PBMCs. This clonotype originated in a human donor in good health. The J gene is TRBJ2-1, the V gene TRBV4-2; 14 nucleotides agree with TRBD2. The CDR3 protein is CASSQGGLAGVVQFF. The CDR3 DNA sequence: TGTGCCAGCAGCCAAGGGGGACTAGCGGGAGTTGTGCAGTTCTTC.